The T cell receptor (beta chain) described here comes from a study of blood T cells in healthy people across ages. Broader study findings: CMV infection status of these donors was not known. As age increased, TCR beta diversity per million T cells fell in a roughly linear fashion.

A second PCR, run for about 6 to 12 cycles, used a sample-barcoded 5' primer plus a J-beta primer mix. A single record per CDR3 protein comes from TCRdb applying MiXCR to the 5' RACE reads. Here the sample spans over a million distinct CDR3 sequences, roughly 43% being singletons. Germline assignment: CDR1 MDHEN and CDR2 SYDVKM. This CDR3 comprises 15 residues. Notes on this clonotype: The antigen is not known. Germline and junction disagree at one end, which may indicate a read error.

Per sample, at least 5 micrograms of total RNA were extracted. Source material: blood. This chain joins TRBV28 and TRBJ1-6; a weak D match, TRBD1 (5 bases). The source is a woman aged 18 to 35 in good health. In DNA form, the CDR3 reads TGTGCCAGCAGTCGCCCCGACAGAAATAATTCACCCCCCCACTTT. Residues: CASSRPDRNNSPPHF.